One and the same sample provided the 17 T cell receptor beta chains below, sequenced in a study of blood T cells in healthy people across ages. With a J-beta primer mix and a sample-barcoded 5' primer, a second PCR ran about 6 to 11 cycles. TCRdb itself ran the 5' RACE reads through MiXCR, one entry per CDR3 protein. Of about 1.1 million distinct CDR3 sequences listed, less than 45% were seen once; the top ten hold around 13%. Material: blood. The receptor source for this set is a man younger than 35 in good health.

This clonotype was counted between two and nine times. V usage is TRBV10-3 and J usage is TRBJ1-1; no clear D gene. With 7 bases removed from V and 8 bases from J, the gap between germline ends came to 17 bases. The CDR3 length is 13 residues. Looked up from germline, CDR1 is ENHRY and CDR2 is SYGVKD. The CDR3 sequence is CAITDGGFGEAFF. The DNA of the CDR3 is TGTGCCATCACCGATGGAGGGTTTGGGGAAGCTTTCTTT.

This chain joins TRBV14 and TRBJ1-1; 8 bases are a match to TRBD1. The CDR3 loop spans 13 amino acids. Germline loops: CDR1 SGHDN, CDR2 FVKESK. Trimming cost V 6 bases and J 12 bases; bases outside gene matches: 12. The CDR3: CASRTGGDGETFF. The CDR3 DNA reads TGTGCCAGCAGAACAGGGGGAGATGGAGAAACTTTCTTT.

J is TRBJ2-1 and V is TRBV20-1; 14 nucleotides align to TRBD2. Per germline, CDR1 DFQATT and CDR2 SNEGSKA (reference sequence). This CDR3 contains 13 residues. V trimming: 4 bases; J trimming: 13 bases; junction bases outside the gene matches: 6. CDR3 protein: CSATKGLAGDQFF. The CDR3 nucleotides read TGCAGTGCTACGAAGGGACTAGCGGGGGATCAGTTCTTC.

The rearrangement links TRBV2 to TRBJ1-5, with TRBD1 identical over 8 bases. This CDR3 has 11 residues. CDR1 and CDR2 (germline): SNHLY, FYNNEI. Trimming removed 6 bases from V and 11 bases from J; junction bases left unmatched: 3. CDR3 protein: CASRETGAQHF. CDR3 nucleotide sequence: TGTGCCAGCAGGGAGACAGGGGCCCAGCATTTT.

This clonotype was found a few times. The V gene is TRBV7-8, the J gene TRBJ1-4; 8 bases line up with TRBD1. The CDR3 sequence is 15 residues long. Germline loops: CDR1 SGHVS, CDR2 FQNEAQ. V dropped 1 base and J dropped 7; count of bases not matched to a gene: 5. The CDR3 sequence: CASSLGTGPGEKLFF. In DNA, the CDR3 is TGTGCCAGCAGCTTAGGGACAGGGCCGGGTGAAAAACTGTTTTTT.

The J gene is TRBJ1-1, the V gene TRBV12-3 or TRBV12-4, with D unresolved. Deletions cut 5 bases from V and 7 bases from J, with 8 bases between. The CDR3 totals 11 residues. DNA of the CDR3: TGTGCCAGCAGTCCCACAGATGAAGCTTTCTTT. Its translation is CASSPTDEAFF.

Comment on this clonotype: This sequence may be a read error, since a much larger clone differs from it by one base. The V gene is TRBV15, the J gene TRBJ2-3, with no clear D. The V and J ends lost 5 bases and 2 bases respectively, with 14 bases between them. The CDR3 consists of 15 residues. The V gene's germline CDR1 is LNHNV and CDR2 YYDKDF (reference sequence). The CDR3 loop reads CATSSRVSFTDTQYF. The CDR3 DNA reads TGTGCCACCAGCTCACGGGTATCTTTCACAGATACGCAGTATTTT.

This clonotype was detected many times. The J gene is TRBJ2-1, the V gene TRBV20-1, with a possible D match to TRBD1 (5 bases). Deletions cut 4 bases from V and 3 bases from J, with 16 bases between. The length of the CDR3 is 15 residues. Looked up from germline, CDR1 is DFQATT and CDR2 is SNEGSKA (reference sequence). The CDR3 sequence is CSAITGFTIYNEQFF. The CDR3 nucleotides read TGCAGTGCTATAACAGGCTTCACAATCTACAATGAGCAGTTCTTC.

This clonotype was counted between two and nine times. The gene calls are TRBV19 and TRBJ2-1; weak D call: TRBD2 (5 bases). The J call may not be correct, given that the DNA end is closer to TRBJ2-7. Germline V lookup: CDR1 LNHDA, CDR2 SQIVND (reference sequence). The CDR3 is made up of 14 amino acids. The CDR3 reads CATRTASSYNEQYF. CDR3 DNA: TGTGCCACTAGGACGGCTAGCTCCTACAATGAGCAGTACTTC.

A few counts support this clonotype. The chain combines TRBV12-3 or TRBV12-4 with TRBJ2-1; TRBD2 matches at 14 bases. V dropped 5 bases and J dropped 12; count of bases not matched to a gene: 6. The length of the CDR3 is 14 residues. This chain's CDR3 is CASSPRTSGGLQFF. As DNA, the CDR3 is TGTGCCAGCAGTCCCCGGACTAGCGGGGGGTTGCAGTTCTTC.

This clonotype has a count of ten or more. The chain joins TRBV10-3 to TRBJ2-5; D possibly uses TRBD1 or TRBD2 (5 bases each). V shed 0 bases and J shed 2 bases, with 10 bases lying between them. The CDR3 totals 15 residues. CDR1 and CDR2 from the germline V gene are ENHRY and SYGVKD. CDR3 protein: CAISESGEPQETQYF. In nucleotides, the CDR3 is TGTGCCATCAGTGAGTCGGGGGAACCACAAGAGACCCAGTACTTC.

This chain uses TRBV15 with TRBJ2-4; 9 bases map to TRBD1. Trimming at V came to 0 bases and at J to 15 bases, leaving 6 bases not matched to a gene. The CDR3 has 13 amino acids. Germline V gene sequence: CDR1 LNHNV, CDR2 YYDKDF (reference sequence). The CDR3 spells CATSRDGTGSLYF. CDR3 sequence (DNA): TGTGCCACCAGCAGAGATGGGACAGGGTCTTTGTACTTC.

This clonotype was recorded at least ten times. Its ends do not fully match the called genes, so a read error is possible. The rearrangement uses TRBV5-1 and TRBJ2-5, with D perhaps matching TRBD1 (6 bases). The CDR3 has 13 residues. Germline V lookup: CDR1 SGHRS, CDR2 YFSETQ. DNA of the CDR3: TGTGCCAGCAGCCGGACAGCACAAGAGACCCAGTACTTC. It encodes CASSRTAQETQYF.

The CDR3 DNA sequence: TGCAGTGCTAGGACCACAAGTAATGAAAAACTGTTTTTT. It codes for CSARTTSNEKLFF. The chain employs TRBV20-1 and TRBJ1-4; D is unclear. Germline CDR1 and CDR2: DFQATT and SNEGSKA (reference sequence). This CDR3 region has 13 residues. V shed 3 bases and J shed 4 bases, with 9 bases lying between them.

V and J are TRBV12-3 or TRBV12-4 and TRBJ2-3; a weak D match, TRBD1 (6 bases). V was trimmed by 5 bases and J by 2 bases, leaving 20 bases between them. CDR3 length: 17 residues. CDR3 protein: CASSPRTVALFTDTQYF. The DNA for the CDR3 is TGTGCCAGCAGTCCCAGGACAGTGGCCCTATTCACAGATACGCAGTATTTT.

CDR3 sequence (DNA): TGTGCCAGCAGCTCCGGACAGGGCTTAGCTAACTATGGCTACACCTTC. This gives the protein CASSSGQGLANYGYTF. This chain connects TRBV6-5 to TRBJ1-2, with 8 bases matching TRBD1. Trimming cost V 6 bases and J 0 bases; bases outside gene matches: 9. The CDR3 is 16 amino acids. The V gene's germline CDR1 is MNHEY and CDR2 SVGAGI.

This chain connects TRBV20-1 to TRBJ2-1; 9 positions agree with TRBD1. Unmatched junction bases numbered 5, after V lost 6 bases and J lost 8 bases. The germline CDR1 and CDR2 sequences are DFQATT and SNEGSKA (reference sequence). The CDR3 totals 12 residues. The CDR3 bases are TGCAGTGCCAACAGGGGGCCTGATGAGCAGTTCTTC. Amino acids: CSANRGPDEQFF.